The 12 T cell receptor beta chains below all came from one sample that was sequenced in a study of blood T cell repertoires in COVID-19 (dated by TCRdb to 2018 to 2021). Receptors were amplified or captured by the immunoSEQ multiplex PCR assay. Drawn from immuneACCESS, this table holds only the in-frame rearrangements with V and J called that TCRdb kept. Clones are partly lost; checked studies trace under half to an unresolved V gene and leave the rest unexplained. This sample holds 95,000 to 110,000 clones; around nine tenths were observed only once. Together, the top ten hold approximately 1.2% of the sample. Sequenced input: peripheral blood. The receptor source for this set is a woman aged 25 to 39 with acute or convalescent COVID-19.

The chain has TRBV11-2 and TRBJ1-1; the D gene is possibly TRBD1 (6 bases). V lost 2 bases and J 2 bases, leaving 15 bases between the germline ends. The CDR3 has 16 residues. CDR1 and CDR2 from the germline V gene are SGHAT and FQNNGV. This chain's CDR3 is CASSLYTGQYNTEAFF. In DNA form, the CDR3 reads TGTGCCAGCAGCTTATACACGGGACAATATAACACTGAAGCTTTCTTT.

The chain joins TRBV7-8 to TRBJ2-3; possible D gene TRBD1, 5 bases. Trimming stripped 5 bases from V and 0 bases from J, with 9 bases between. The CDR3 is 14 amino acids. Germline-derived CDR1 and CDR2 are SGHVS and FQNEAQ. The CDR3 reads CASSIGHSTDTQYF. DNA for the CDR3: TGTGCCAGCAGCATCGGACACAGCACAGATACGCAGTATTTT.

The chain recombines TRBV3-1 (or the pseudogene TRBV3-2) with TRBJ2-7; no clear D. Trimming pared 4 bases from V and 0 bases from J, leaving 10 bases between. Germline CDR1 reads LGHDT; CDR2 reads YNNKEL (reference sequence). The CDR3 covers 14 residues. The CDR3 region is CASSPGPSSYEQYF. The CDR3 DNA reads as TGTGCCAGCAGCCCGGGTCCAAGCTCCTACGAGCAGTACTTC.

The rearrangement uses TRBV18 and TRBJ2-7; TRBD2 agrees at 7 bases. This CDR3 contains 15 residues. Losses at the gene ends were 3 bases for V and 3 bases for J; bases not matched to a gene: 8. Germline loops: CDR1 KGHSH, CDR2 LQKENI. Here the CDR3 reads CASSPGGGGFYEQYF. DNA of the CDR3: TGTGCCAGCTCACCGGGCGGGGGAGGCTTCTACGAGCAGTACTTC. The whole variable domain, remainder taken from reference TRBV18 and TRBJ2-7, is NAGVMQNPRHLVRRRGQEARLRCSPMKGHSHVYWYRQLPEEGLKFMVYLQKENIIDESGMPKERFSAEFPKEGPSILRIQQVVRGDSAAYFCASSPGGGGFYEQYFGPGTRLTVT.

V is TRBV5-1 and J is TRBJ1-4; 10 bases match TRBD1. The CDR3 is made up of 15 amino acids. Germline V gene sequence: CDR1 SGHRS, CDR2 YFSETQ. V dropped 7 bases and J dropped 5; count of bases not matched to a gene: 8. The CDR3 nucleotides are TGCGCCAGCTCCCGGGGGGGACAGGGGAATGAAAAACTGTTTTTT. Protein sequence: CASSRGGQGNEKLFF.

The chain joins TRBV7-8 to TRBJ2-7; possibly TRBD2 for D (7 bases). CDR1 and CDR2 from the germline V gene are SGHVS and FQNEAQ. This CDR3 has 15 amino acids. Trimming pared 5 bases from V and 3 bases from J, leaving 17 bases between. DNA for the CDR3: TGTGCCAGCAGCCTAGGGGAGGGGGTTTTCTACGAGCAGTACTTC. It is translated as CASSLGEGVFYEQYF.

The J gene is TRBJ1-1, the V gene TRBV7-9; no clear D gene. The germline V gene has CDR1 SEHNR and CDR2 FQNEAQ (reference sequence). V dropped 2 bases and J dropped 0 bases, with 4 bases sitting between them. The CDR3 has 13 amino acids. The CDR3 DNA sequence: TGTGCCAGCAGCTTACAGTTGAACACTGAAGCTTTCTTT. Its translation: CASSLQLNTEAFF. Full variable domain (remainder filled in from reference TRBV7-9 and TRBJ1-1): DTGVSQNPRHKITKRGQNVTFRCDPISEHNRLYWYRQTLGQGPEFLTYFQNEAQLEKSRLLSDRFSAERPKGSFSTLEIQRTEQGDSAMYLCASSLQLNTEAFFGQGTRLTVV.

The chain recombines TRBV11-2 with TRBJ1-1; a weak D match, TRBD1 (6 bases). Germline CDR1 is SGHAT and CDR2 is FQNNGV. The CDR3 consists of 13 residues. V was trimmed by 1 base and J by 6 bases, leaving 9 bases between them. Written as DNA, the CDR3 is TGTGCCAGCAGCTTAGGCCGGACAGCTGAAGCTTTCTTT. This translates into CASSLGRTAEAFF.

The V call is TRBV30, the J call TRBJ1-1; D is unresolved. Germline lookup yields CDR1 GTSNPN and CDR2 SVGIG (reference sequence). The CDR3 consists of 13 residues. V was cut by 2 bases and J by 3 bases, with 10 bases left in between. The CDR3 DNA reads TGTGCCTGGAGTAGGGCGAGGGACACTGAAGCTTTCTTT. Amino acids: CAWSRARDTEAFF.

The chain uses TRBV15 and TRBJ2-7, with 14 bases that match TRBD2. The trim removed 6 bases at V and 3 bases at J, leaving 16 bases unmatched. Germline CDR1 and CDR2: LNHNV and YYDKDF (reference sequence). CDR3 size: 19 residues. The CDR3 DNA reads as TGTGCCACCAGGCGAGTGACCGGGACTAGCGGGAGCGGACTCTACGAGCAGTACTTC. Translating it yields CATRRVTGTSGSGLYEQYF.

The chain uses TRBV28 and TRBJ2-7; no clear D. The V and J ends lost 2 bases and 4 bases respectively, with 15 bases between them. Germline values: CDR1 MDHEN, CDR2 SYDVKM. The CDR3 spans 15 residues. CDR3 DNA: TGTGCCAGCAGTTTACCCGACCGAACGGGTTACGAGCAGTACTTC. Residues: CASSLPDRTGYEQYF.

CDR3 amino acids: CASSPNSLAGTTDTQYF. The DNA of the CDR3 is TGTGCCAGCTCACCAAATTCTCTAGCGGGAACCACAGATACGCAGTATTTT. The chain joins TRBV18 to TRBJ2-3; the match to TRBD2 covers 9 bases. The CDR3 extends over 17 amino acids. V was clipped by 2 bases and J by 2 bases; unmatched bases: 8. From germline, CDR1 is KGHSH and CDR2 LQKENI. The entire variable domain, with the rest obtained from reference TRBV18 and TRBJ2-3, is as follows: NAGVMQNPRHLVRRRGQEARLRCSPMKGHSHVYWYRQLPEEGLKFMVYLQKENIIDESGMPKERFSAEFPKEGPSILRIQQVVRGDSAAYFCASSPNSLAGTTDTQYFGPGTRLTVL.